The clone carrying this TCR beta chain was seen just once. What it binds is unknown. Only in-frame clones appear in the TCRdb table, and some are missing; sequencing was by immunoSEQ multiplex PCR. This table has around 26,000 clones, 84% appearing once. The entry originates in a study of siplizumab effects on memory and regulatory T cells. The CDR3 covers 14 residues. The V end lost 3 bases, the J end lost 0 bases, and 9 bases lay between the germline ends. Germline V gene data show CDR1 as SGHRS and CDR2 as YFSETQ. Study results and caveats: Proliferating Tregs' suppressive function in siplizumab cultures went unconfirmed. In unstimulated cells, naive T cells appeared more diverse than memory T cells and seemed major alloresponse contributors. The mean Treg-derived percentage of mappable alloreactive CD4+ clones was roughly 69% with siplizumab compared with roughly 26% in controls.

This chain links TRBV5-1 with TRBJ1-1, with TRBD1 as a possible D gene (5 bases). The clonotype comes from a human donor in good health. The specimen sequenced was memory CD4+ T cells sorted from blood. This chain's CDR3 is CASSSGLVNTEAFF. The CDR3, as DNA: TGCGCCAGCAGCTCGGGACTTGTGAACACTGAAGCTTTCTTT.